The TCR beta chain under discussion was sequenced for a study of TIL therapy for anti-PD-1-resistant metastatic lung cancer. Background on the study: Median tumor PD-L1 proportion score was roughly 6%. By whole-exome sequencing, median non-synonymous tumor mutation burden was around 1.5 mutations per megabase.

This sample's time point: pre-treatment sample, taken before nivolumab and TIL therapy. The tumor samples were excised metastases, mostly pleural nodules or supraclavicular lymph nodes. Patients were adults with stage 4 NSCLC. The CDR3 has 15 amino acids. Germline assignment: CDR1 LGHNA and CDR2 YSLEER. The junction had 5 bases not matched to a gene; V was cut back by 1 base and J by 6 bases. By sample fraction, this clone is medium-sized. The libraries were made with immunoSEQ v3. Survey-level samples got some 2 million read pairs; deep-level samples got roughly 4.5-6 million. The assay was immunoSEQ multiplex PCR, and TCRdb's table has in-frame clones only and misses some. Among 9,000 to 9,500 clones, approximately 80% were seen once, and the ten largest hold roughly 11%.

The gene calls are TRBV4-3 and TRBJ2-7, with 11 bases fitting TRBD2. The sequenced sample was tumor tissue, obtained at baseline. The origin of this receptor is a person aged 25-79 years with non-small cell lung cancer. CDR3: CASSQALAGVGEQYF. CDR3 sequence (DNA): TGCGCCAGCAGCCAAGCACTAGCGGGAGTAGGCGAGCAGTACTTC.